This TCR beta chain originates from a study of T-cell reconstitution after alpha-beta-depleted transplantation in children. V dropped 6 bases and J dropped 4 bases, with 13 bases sitting between them. The germline gives CDR1 SEHNR, CDR2 FQNEAQ (reference sequence). This CDR3 has 14 residues. Library preparation (for TCRbeta) was performed with unique molecular identifiers. TCRdb analysed the PCR reads with MiXCR anew, one entry per CDR3 protein. Of about 480,000 distinct CDR3 sequences listed, approximately 13% are singletons. The chain links TRBV7-9 to TRBJ2-1; perhaps TRBD1 as D (6 bases). This clonotype originated in a human donor who donated a stem cell graft to a child with combined immunodeficiency. The sequencing used PBMCs from the stem cell graft donor, collected from the stem cell graft. The CDR3 nucleotides read TGTGCCAGCAGATCCCGGGACAAATACAATGAGCAGTTCTTC. This codes for CASRSRDKYNEQFF.